A selection of T cell receptor beta chains follows, all from one sample in a study of human T cells and chemical hapten exposure. One entry per CDR3 protein, called by TCRdb with MiXCR from the RACE reads. The repertoire holds roughly 90,000 distinct CDR3 sequences, with roughly 11% as singletons. Sequences were derived from whole blood, sampled in connection with sensitization to the hapten diphenylcyclopropenone (DPC). Receptors were obtained from a woman aged 25-40 years with alopecia areata. Some clones in this sample may be carry-over from other donors' samples. The CDR3 runs from the conserved cysteine through the conserved F or W. A D gene is named only where the DNA matches it firmly. Clone size, where shown, is once, few, many, or a class for clones that have expanded.

>-|few|TRBJ1-5|TRBV20-1
CSAREAQQPQHF
TGCAGTGCTAGAGAGGCGCAGCAGCCCCAGCATTTT
>-|-|TRBJ2-1|TRBV25-1
CASGREQFF
TGTGCCAGCGGGCGTGAGCAGTTCTTC
>-|-|TRBJ2-1|TRBV11-2
CASSLNRDEQFF
TGTGCCAGCAGCTTGAATCGGGATGAGCAGTTCTTC
>-|few|TRBJ1-5|TRBV20-1
CSAKPGHINQPQHF
TGCAGTGCTAAGCCGGGACACATCAATCAGCCCCAGCATTTT
>-|many|TRBJ1-5|TRBV2
CASSYRQANQPQHF
TGTGCCAGCAGTTATCGACAGGCCAATCAGCCCCAGCATTTT
>-|-|TRBJ2-5|TRBV29-1
CSAQDSQETQYF
TGCAGCGCTCAGGACAGCCAAGAGACCCAGTACTTC
>TRBD2|many|TRBJ2-4|TRBV20-1
CSATRLAGAWREGKNIQYF
TGCAGTGCTACCCGACTAGCGGGAGCCTGGAGGGAAGGCAAAAACATTCAGTACTTC
>TRBD2|-|TRBJ2-1|TRBV4-3
CASSQEWGLAGTREFF
TGCGCCAGCAGCCAAGAATGGGGACTAGCGGGAACTAGGGAGTTCTTC
>TRBD2|many|TRBJ2-1|TRBV7-2
CASSLASGNYNEQFF
TGTGCCAGCAGCTTAGCTAGCGGGAACTACAATGAGCAGTTCTTC
>TRBD1|-|TRBJ1-2|TRBV20-1
CSAISRDSELYGYTF
TGCAGTGCTATCAGCCGGGACAGCGAGCTCTATGGCTACACCTTC
>-|many|TRBJ1-5|TRBV19
CASSGESNQPQHF
TGTGCCAGTAGCGGGGAGAGCAATCAGCCCCAGCATTTT
>-|few|TRBJ2-2|TRBV29-1
CSVGQGNTGELFF
TGCAGCGTTGGGCAGGGTAACACCGGGGAGCTGTTTTTT
>TRBD1|many|TRBJ1-1|TRBV20-1
CSAGITVIGTGDAFF
TGCAGTGCTGGCATAACGGTGATTGGGACAGGGGACGCTTTCTTT
>TRBD2|-|TRBJ2-1|TRBV7-2
CASRGAGSTPNEQFF
TGTGCCAGCAGGGGAGCGGGATCCACCCCCAATGAGCAGTTCTTC
>TRBD1|many|TRBJ2-3|TRBV7-9
CASSPGTVLVTDTQYF
TGTGCCAGCAGCCCCGGGACAGTCTTAGTCACAGATACGCAGTATTTT
>-|many|TRBJ2-7|TRBV20-1
CSALFGPGRSGNEQYF
TGCAGTGCACTTTTCGGCCCAGGGAGGAGTGGGAACGAGCAGTACTTC
>-|many|TRBJ2-6|TRBV6-2/TRBV6-3
CASTSSVGTRHGANVLTF
TGTGCCAGCACCTCCTCAGTAGGGACCCGGCACGGGGCCAACGTCCTGACTTTC
>TRBD1|many|TRBJ2-5|TRBV9
CASSVGQGSETQYF
TGTGCCAGCAGCGTAGGACAGGGTTCCGAGACCCAGTACTTC
>-|-|TRBJ2-2|TRBV7-6
CASSSPRGTGELFF
TGTGCCAGCAGCTCCCCGCGTGGCACCGGGGAGCTGTTTTTT